This TCR beta chain comes out of a study of shared clonotypes between healthy human individuals. Whole-study results and caveats: At large depth, rarefaction still showed sorted-subset sequencing to be incomplete.

Concerning this clone: Antigen specificity is unknown.

Assay execution proceeded at the deep level. Splitting of each subset's genomic DNA was done evenly across several immunoSEQ plates. TCRdb keeps only in-frame clones here, not all; method: immunoSEQ multiplex PCR. The table records about 820,000 clones, around 93% of them present only once. The CDR3 consists of 17 residues. The germline V gene has CDR1 SEHNR and CDR2 FQNEAQ (reference sequence). The trim removed 4 bases at V and 4 bases at J, leaving 16 bases unmatched. Naive CD8 cells lacked CD45RO and underwent positive selection for CCR7, leaving out terminally differentiated effector memory CD45RA+ cells. Those who donated were healthy HIV-negative adults, with no recent acute infections or vaccinations reported.

The chain links TRBV7-9 to TRBJ2-7; 7 positions match TRBD2. The receptor was isolated from a man aged 30-40 years in good health. The sequenced sample was naive CD8+ T cells sorted from blood. The CDR3 DNA reads TGTGCCAGCAGCTCGACCACTATCCGGGGGAGGGGATACGAGCAGTACTTC. This gives the protein CASSSTTIRGRGYEQYF.